These 25 T cell receptor beta chains originate from one sample sequenced in a study of blood T cell repertoires in COVID-19. The method was immunoSEQ multiplex PCR; TCRdb's version includes in-frame clones alone and lacks a portion of them. The sample yields about 130,000 clones, around 87% seen once. The sample was peripheral blood. These receptors all come from a woman aged 60-75 years with acute or convalescent COVID-19.

This rearrangement joins TRBV3-1 (or the pseudogene TRBV3-2) to TRBJ1-1, with D possibly being TRBD1 (5 bases). CDR3 size: 16 residues. V lost 4 bases and J lost 2, with 17 bases in between. CDR1 and CDR2 (germline): LGHDT, YNNKEL (reference sequence). The CDR3, as DNA: TGTGCCAGCAGCCCCAGAAGTTTGACAGCTAACACTGAAGCTTTCTTT. It is translated as CASSPRSLTANTEAFF.

The genes are TRBV19 and TRBJ1-2; no definite D call. This CDR3 is 15 amino acids long. Germline values: CDR1 LNHDA, CDR2 SQIVND (reference sequence). V was shortened by 7 bases and J by 5 bases, with 20 bases between the two germline ends. CDR3 loop: CASKPQENAQYGYTF. In DNA, the CDR3 is TGTGCCAGTAAGCCCCAGGAAAATGCCCAGTATGGCTACACCTTC.

This clone showed up just once. Distinct nucleotide sequences in the sample also encode this CDR3. This chain joins TRBV18 and TRBJ2-1; 14 positions agree with TRBD2. This CDR3 is 15 amino acids long. Per germline, CDR1 KGHSH and CDR2 LQKENI. The V and J ends lost 6 bases and 7 bases, in that order; junction bases with no gene match: 5. DNA of the CDR3: TGTGCCAGCTCCCCCGGGACTAGCGGGAGAAATGAGCAGTTCTTC. This encodes CASSPGTSGRNEQFF.

V usage is TRBV24-1 and J usage is TRBJ1-1; D unresolved. The germline V and J ends were trimmed by 4 bases and 5 bases, with 10 bases remaining between them. Germline CDR1 KGHDR, CDR2 SFDVKD. CDR3 size: 13 residues. The CDR3 nucleotides are TGTGCCACCAGTGACTGGACTTTTACTGAAGCTTTCTTT. It translates to CATSDWTFTEAFF.

J is TRBJ1-1 and V is TRBV28; 9 positions match TRBD1. The germline CDR1 and CDR2 sequences are MDHEN and SYDVKM. This CDR3 is 15 amino acids long. Unmatched junction bases numbered 10, after V lost 7 bases and J lost 4 bases. In DNA form, the CDR3 reads TGTGCCAGCACCCCTTGGGGGACAGGGAGCACTGAAGCTTTCTTT. The encoded protein is CASTPWGTGSTEAFF.

This sequence joins TRBV12-3 or TRBV12-4 and TRBJ1-5, with D perhaps TRBD1 (5 bases). V dropped 8 bases and J dropped 6 bases, with 14 bases sitting between them. The CDR3 consists of 13 residues. The CDR3 here is CASGGKGSQPQHF. In DNA form, the CDR3 reads TGTGCCAGCGGGGGGAAGGGGAGTCAGCCCCAGCATTTT.

This clone has just a few counts. The chain carries TRBV14 and TRBJ2-7; TRBD1 aligns across 10 bases. Germline V gives CDR1 SGHDN, CDR2 FVKESK. Trimming at V came to 6 bases and at J to 4 bases, leaving 9 bases not matched to a gene. The CDR3 length is 15 residues. The CDR3 DNA sequence: TGTGCCAGCAGACCATCCGGGACAGGGGATTACGAGCAGTACTTC. The encoded protein is CASRPSGTGDYEQYF.

The chain is built from TRBV2 and TRBJ1-2; 10 nucleotides align to TRBD1. This CDR3 contains 13 residues. CDR1 is SNHLY, CDR2 FYNNEI, per germline. Germline trimming cut 8 bases from V and 7 bases from J; bases unmatched to any gene: 7. CDR3 bases: TGTGCCAGCGAGGGGACAGGGGTATTTGGCTACACCTTC. Translation gives CASEGTGVFGYTF.

The gene calls are TRBV5-4 and TRBJ2-2, with 10 bases lining up with TRBD2. From germline, CDR1 is SGHNT and CDR2 YYREEE (reference sequence). V shed 0 bases and J 4 bases; nucleotides not matched to a gene: 6. The CDR3 has 17 amino acids. The CDR3 DNA reads as TGTGCCAGCAGCTTGGTGGCTAGCGGGAGAGTCACCGGGGAGCTGTTTTTT. This translates into CASSLVASGRVTGELFF.

The V call is TRBV7-9, the J call TRBJ1-2; D perhaps matches TRBD1 (5 bases). The CDR3 covers 15 residues. The V gene's germline CDR1 is SEHNR and CDR2 FQNEAQ (reference sequence). V shed 4 bases and J shed 5 bases, with 17 bases lying between them. CDR3 nucleotides: TGTGCCAGCAGCTCGGACAACCCTTGGGGATATGGCTACACCTTC. Its protein is CASSSDNPWGYGYTF.

The rearrangement links TRBV3-1 (or the pseudogene TRBV3-2) to TRBJ1-4; D is perhaps TRBD1 (6 bases). CDR1 is LGHDT, CDR2 YNNKEL, per germline (reference sequence). Trimming removed 4 bases at V and 8 bases at J, with 23 bases between. CDR3 length: 17 residues. CDR3 sequence reads: CASSPRGTQGFREKLFF. The CDR3 bases are TGTGCCAGCAGCCCAAGGGGGACCCAGGGTTTTCGGGAAAAACTGTTTTTT.

The gene calls are TRBV18 and TRBJ2-1; D might be TRBD1 (5 bases). This CDR3 has 14 amino acids. Trimming cost V 6 bases and J 9 bases, with 18 bases left between them. CDR1 and CDR2 (germline): KGHSH, LQKENI. CDR3: CASSRIGPTGEQFF. CDR3 coding DNA: TGTGCCAGCTCTCGAATTGGACCCACAGGTGAGCAGTTCTTC.

The V gene is TRBV9, the J gene TRBJ2-5; 9 bases line up with TRBD1. Germline V CDR1 and CDR2: SGDLS, YYNGEE. The J segment lost 5 bases and the V segment lost 0 bases, leaving 11 bases of the junction unmatched. The CDR3 has 17 residues. CDR3 coding DNA: TGTGCCAGCAGCGTAGATGAATTGGGGACAGGGAGGGAGACCCAGTACTTC. Translating gives CASSVDELGTGRETQYF.

The sample holds a few counts of this clone. This chain uses TRBV19 with TRBJ1-5; TRBD1 matches at 10 bases. This CDR3 comprises 15 residues. The V gene end was trimmed by 5 bases and the J gene end by 5 bases; junction bases not matched to a gene: 6. Germline V lookup: CDR1 LNHDA, CDR2 SQIVND (reference sequence). The chain's CDR3 is CASSEGTGVYQPQHF. The CDR3 DNA reads TGTGCCAGTAGTGAAGGGACAGGGGTCTATCAGCCCCAGCATTTT.

This clone was recorded only once. The rearrangement joins TRBV28 to TRBJ1-5; possible D gene TRBD1, 6 bases. The CDR3 is 15 residues long. Per the germline V gene, CDR1 is MDHEN and CDR2 is SYDVKM. With 5 bases removed from V and 4 bases from J, the gap between germline ends came to 15 bases. The CDR3: CASSGGQIGNQPQHF. CDR3 nucleotides: TGTGCCAGCAGTGGTGGACAGATCGGGAATCAGCCCCAGCATTTT.

This clone was seen once. The V call is TRBV6-2 or TRBV6-3, the J call TRBJ2-3, with 12 bases matching TRBD2. Germline assignment: CDR1 MNHEY and CDR2 SVGEGT. Trimming took 6 bases from V and 3 from J; bases not matched to a gene: 13. The CDR3 loop spans 18 amino acids. The CDR3 reads CASSPTSGRIGGTDTQYF. The CDR3 region has the DNA TGTGCCAGCAGCCCTACTAGCGGGAGGATTGGTGGGACAGATACGCAGTATTTT.

The CDR3 loop is CASSPYRGDEQFF. As DNA, the CDR3 is TGTGCCAGTAGTCCGTACAGGGGAGACGAGCAGTTCTTC. This chain links TRBV19 with TRBJ2-1; TRBD1 agrees at 7 bases. J was trimmed by 10 bases and V by 5 bases; bases with no gene match: 8. The CDR3 extends over 13 amino acids. CDR1 LNHDA and CDR2 SQIVND come from the germline V gene (reference sequence).

This chain uses TRBV28 with TRBJ1-3; 8 bases align to TRBD1. The CDR3 consists of 19 residues. V was clipped by 7 bases and J by 2 bases; unmatched bases: 19. Per the germline V gene, CDR1 is MDHEN and CDR2 is SYDVKM. The CDR3 sequence is CASTPVSGQGFLPGNTIYF. CDR3 in DNA: TGTGCCAGCACCCCGGTATCCGGACAGGGCTTCCTCCCTGGAAACACCATATATTTT.

The chain recombines TRBV19 with TRBJ1-5; TRBD1 matches at 10 bases. The J segment lost 2 bases and the V segment lost 6 bases, leaving 1 base of the junction unmatched. Germline CDR1 and CDR2: LNHDA and SQIVND (reference sequence). This CDR3 has 14 amino acids. CDR3 residues: CASSGTGGNQPQHF. The CDR3 region has the DNA TGTGCCAGTAGCGGGACAGGGGGCAATCAGCCCCAGCATTTT.

The chain carries TRBV5-1 and TRBJ2-4; 9 bases match TRBD1. The CDR3 runs to 15 residues. The V and J ends lost 3 bases and 1 base, in that order; junction bases with no gene match: 2. The V gene's germline CDR1 is SGHRS and CDR2 YFSETQ. This CDR3 reads CASSSGQGAKNIQYF. Here the CDR3 DNA reads TGCGCCAGCAGCTCTGGACAGGGGGCCAAAAACATTCAGTACTTC.

The table lists this clone with a count of one. V and J are TRBV3-1 (or the pseudogene TRBV3-2) and TRBJ2-3; D possibly corresponds to TRBD1 (6 bases). V gave up 9 bases and J gave up 2 bases, with 15 bases separating them. Germline CDR1 reads LGHDT; CDR2 reads YNNKEL (reference sequence). The CDR3 sequence is 14 residues long. As DNA, the CDR3 is TGTGCCAGTGGGCGCAGGGGTGTCACAGATACGCAGTATTTT. Translation gives CASGRRGVTDTQYF.

The count of this clone is one. This chain links TRBV5-1 with TRBJ1-1, with unresolved D. The CDR3 sequence is 14 residues long. The V end lost 4 bases, the J end lost 1 base, and 11 bases lay between the germline ends. Germline CDR1 is SGHRS and CDR2 is YFSETQ. DNA of the CDR3: TGCGCCAGCAGCGCCGGACTGAAGAACACTGAAGCTTTCTTT. Translation: CASSAGLKNTEAFF.

The chain employs TRBV5-1 and TRBJ1-1; maybe TRBD1 (6 bases). This CDR3 has 14 amino acids. Germline CDR1 is SGHRS and CDR2 is YFSETQ. V was cut by 3 bases and J by 4 bases, with 13 bases left in between. CDR3 region: CASSSQGFGTEAFF. In DNA, the CDR3 is TGCGCCAGCAGCTCTCAGGGGTTTGGCACTGAAGCTTTCTTT.

The CDR3 DNA follows: TGTGCCACCAGTGATCCCTCCGGGACAGGGAGCTCTGGCTACACCTTC. This gives the protein CATSDPSGTGSSGYTF. The genes are TRBV24-1 and TRBJ1-2, with 9 nucleotides matching TRBD1. The CDR3 contains 16 residues. From germline, CDR1 is KGHDR and CDR2 SFDVKD. The V segment lost 3 bases and the J segment 7 bases; nucleotides outside the gene matches: 11.

This clone has only a few counts. The chain couples TRBV30 to TRBJ1-6; D unresolved. V shed 2 bases and J shed 10 bases, with 15 bases lying between them. Looked up from germline, CDR1 is GTSNPN and CDR2 is SVGIG (reference sequence). The CDR3 totals 14 residues. The DNA of the CDR3 is TGTGCCTGGAGTAGCCGTCAGCCAGGATCACCCCTCCACTTT. As protein: CAWSSRQPGSPLHF.